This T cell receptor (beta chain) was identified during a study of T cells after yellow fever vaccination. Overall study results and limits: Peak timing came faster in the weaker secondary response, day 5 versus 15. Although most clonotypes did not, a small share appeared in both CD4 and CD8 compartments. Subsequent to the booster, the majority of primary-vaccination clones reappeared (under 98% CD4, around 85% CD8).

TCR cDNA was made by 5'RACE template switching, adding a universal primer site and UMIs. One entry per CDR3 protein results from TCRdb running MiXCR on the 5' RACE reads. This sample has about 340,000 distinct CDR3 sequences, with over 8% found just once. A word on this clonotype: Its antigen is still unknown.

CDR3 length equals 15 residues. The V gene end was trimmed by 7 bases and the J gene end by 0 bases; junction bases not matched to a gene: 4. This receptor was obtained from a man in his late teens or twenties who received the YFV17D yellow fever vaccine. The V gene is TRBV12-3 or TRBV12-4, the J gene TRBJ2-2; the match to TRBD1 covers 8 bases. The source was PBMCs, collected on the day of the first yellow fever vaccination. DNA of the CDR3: TGTGCCAGCATTGGGACAGGAACGAACACCGGGGAGCTGTTTTTT. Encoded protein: CASIGTGTNTGELFF.